A single sample gave rise to the 4 T cell receptor beta chains below, sequenced in a study of CD8 T cells in ankylosing spondylitis. Whole-study findings and limits: Among TCR beta sequences, a motif of under 10 highly homologous variants appeared characteristic of ankylosing spondylitis blood.

TCRdb used MiXCR to reprocess the 5' RACE reads, holding one entry per CDR3 protein. The sample carries some 240,000 distinct CDR3 sequences, approximately 7.3% recorded once. The antigens these receptors bind are not known. Sequencing used blood, either unsorted or a sorted T cell fraction (not recorded which). Source of these receptors: a male donor with ankylosing spondylitis.

There are many counts of this clonotype. The chain has TRBV6-2 or TRBV6-3 and TRBJ2-3; D unclear. The CDR3 extends over 11 amino acids. Germline CDR1 is MNHEY and CDR2 is SVGEGT. V lost 7 bases to trimming and J lost 8 bases, with 10 bases between them. The CDR3 protein is CASMAYGTQYF. The CDR3 DNA follows: TGTGCCAGCATGGCATACGGTACGCAGTATTTT.

This clonotype was detected ten times or more. The V gene is TRBV27, the J gene TRBJ1-2; D perhaps matches TRBD1 (6 bases). The germline V and J ends were trimmed by 2 bases and 4 bases, with 14 bases remaining between them. Germline-derived CDR1 and CDR2 are MNHEY and SMNVEV (reference sequence). CDR3 length: 15 amino acids. In nucleotides, the CDR3 is TGTGCCAGCAGTTTACGACAGGTGGACGGCTATGGCTACACCTTC. Translated: CASSLRQVDGYGYTF.

The chain carries TRBV5-5 and TRBJ2-1; possibly TRBD1 or TRBD2 for D (5 bases each). V was cut by 0 bases and J by 2 bases, with 9 bases left in between. This CDR3 contains 15 residues. The germline gives CDR1 SGHKS, CDR2 YYEKEE (reference sequence). The DNA of the CDR3 is TGTGCCAGCAGCTTGGCAGGGACGGCCTACAATGAGCAGTTCTTC. It translates to CASSLAGTAYNEQFF.

This clonotype was seen a few times. The chain uses TRBV29-1 and TRBJ1-1; D not resolved. Trimming took 2 bases from V and 8 from J, leaving 15 bases between them. Germline V CDR1 and CDR2: SQVTM, ANQGSEA. The CDR3 extends over 13 amino acids. CDR3 in amino acids: CSVESQTKLEAFF. The DNA of the CDR3 is TGCAGCGTTGAAAGCCAGACAAAACTCGAAGCTTTCTTT. The full variable domain, in which reference TRBV29-1 and TRBJ1-1 provide the parts outside the CDR3, is SAVISQKPSRDICQRGTSLTIQCQVDSQVTMMFWYRQQPGQSLTLIATANQGSEATYESGFVIDKFPISRPNLTFSTLTVSNMSPEDSSIYLCSVESQTKLEAFFGQGTRLTVV.